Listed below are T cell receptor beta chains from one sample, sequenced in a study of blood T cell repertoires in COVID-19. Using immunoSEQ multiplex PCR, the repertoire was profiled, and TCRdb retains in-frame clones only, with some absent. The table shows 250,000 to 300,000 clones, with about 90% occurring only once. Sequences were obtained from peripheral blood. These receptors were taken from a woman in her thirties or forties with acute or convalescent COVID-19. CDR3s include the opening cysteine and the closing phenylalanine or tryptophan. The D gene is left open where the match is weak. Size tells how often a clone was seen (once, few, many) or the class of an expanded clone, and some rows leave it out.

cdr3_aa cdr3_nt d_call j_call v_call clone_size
CASSLVAGGSSYNEQFF TGTGCCAGCAGCTTAGTAGCGGGGGGGAGCTCCTACAATGAGCAGTTCTTC TRBD2 TRBJ2-1 TRBV5-4 -
CASSLDRERPLETQYF TGTGCCAGCAGCTTGGACAGGGAGCGTCCTCTAGAGACCCAGTACTTC TRBD1 TRBJ2-5 TRBV7-2 -
CASSQPGERTEAFF TGCGCCAGCAGCCAACCCGGGGAACGGACTGAAGCTTTCTTT - TRBJ1-1 TRBV4-1 -
CASSFLAGPTDTQYF TGTGCCAGCAGCTTTCTAGCGGGGCCCACAGATACGCAGTATTTT TRBD2 TRBJ2-3 TRBV7-8 -
CASSLGQGINQPQHF TGTGCCAGCAGCCTAGGACAGGGAATCAATCAGCCCCAGCATTTT TRBD1 TRBJ1-5 TRBV3-1/TRBV3-2 -
CASSGTSGSSATDTQYF TGTGCCAGCTCAGGGACTAGCGGTTCCTCCGCGACAGATACGCAGTATTTT TRBD2 TRBJ2-3 TRBV13 -
CASSEDRPGRATEAFF TGCGCCAGCAGTGAGGACAGGCCCGGGCGGGCCACTGAAGCTTTCTTT - TRBJ1-1 TRBV10-1 -
CAWRTGGNGYTF TGTGCCTGGAGAACAGGGGGCAATGGCTACACCTTC TRBD1 TRBJ1-2 TRBV30 -
CASSVAQGLSPLHF TGTGCCAGCAGCGTAGCGCAGGGTCTGTCACCCCTCCACTTT - TRBJ1-6 TRBV9 -
CAWSDPSDREIDTGELFF TGTGCCTGGAGTGACCCCTCGGACAGGGAGATAGACACCGGGGAGCTGTTTTTT TRBD1 TRBJ2-2 TRBV30 -
CASNDAGAGGYTF TGTGCCAGCAACGACGCAGGGGCGGGTGGCTACACCTTC - TRBJ1-2 TRBV6-6 -
CASSTGQGNSPLHF TGTGCCAGTAGTACCGGACAGGGAAATTCACCCCTCCACTTT TRBD1 TRBJ1-6 TRBV19 -
CAITGTGLNTEAFF TGTGCCATCACTGGAACAGGGTTGAACACTGAAGCTTTCTTT - TRBJ1-1 TRBV10-3 -
CASIPGQGARTEAFF TGTGCCAGCATTCCGGGACAGGGGGCCCGCACTGAAGCTTTCTTT TRBD1 TRBJ1-1 TRBV6-5 -
CASNPGQGAGELFF TGCGCCAGCAACCCGGGACAGGGGGCCGGGGAGCTGTTTTTT TRBD1 TRBJ2-2 TRBV5-1 -
CASSLTTSGGFNEQFF TGTGCCAGCAGCTTGACGACTAGCGGGGGCTTCAATGAGCAGTTCTTC TRBD2 TRBJ2-1 TRBV7-2 -
CASSVTGGEADTQYF TGTGCCAGCAGCGTAACAGGCGGGGAGGCAGATACGCAGTATTTT - TRBJ2-3 TRBV9 -
CASLPRTGVNYGYTF TGCGCCAGCCTCCCCAGGACAGGTGTTAACTATGGCTACACCTTC TRBD1 TRBJ1-2 TRBV5-1 once
CASSIGTLGYTF TGTGCCAGTAGTATAGGGACTCTTGGCTACACCTTC - TRBJ1-2 TRBV19 -
CASSPPGRASGANVLTF TGTGCCAGCTCACCACCGGGGAGGGCCTCTGGGGCCAACGTCCTGACTTTC TRBD2 TRBJ2-6 TRBV18 -
CARSSRTAKSEKLFF TGTGCCAGAAGCTCCCGGACAGCGAAGAGTGAAAAACTGTTTTTT - TRBJ1-4 TRBV7-5 -
CATAGGYADTQYF TGTGCCACCGCAGGGGGCTACGCAGATACGCAGTATTTT TRBD1 TRBJ2-3 TRBV24-1 -
CASGLGGGYGYTF TGTGCTAGTGGTTTAGGAGGAGGCTATGGCTACACCTTC - TRBJ1-2 TRBV12-5 -
CASSFTSGAGETQYF TGTGCCAGCAGCTTCACTAGCGGGGCCGGGGAGACCCAGTACTTC TRBD2 TRBJ2-5 TRBV7-3 -
CAGRLGGGLGTEAFF TGTGCCGGACGGCTCGGTGGAGGCCTGGGGACTGAAGCTTTCTTT - TRBJ1-1 TRBV10-3 -
CATSRRGWQDPSGNTIYF TGTGCCACCAGCAGGAGAGGGTGGCAGGATCCCTCTGGAAACACCATATATTTT - TRBJ1-3 TRBV15 -
CASSVGQNNYGYTF TGTGCCAGCAGCGTGGGACAGAATAACTATGGCTACACCTTC TRBD1 TRBJ1-2 TRBV11-2 -
CASSSSTGTGVYYGYTF TGTGCCAGCAGCTCCTCCACCGGGACAGGGGTTTACTATGGCTACACCTTC TRBD1 TRBJ1-2 TRBV13 once
CAWSPGAGYQPQHF TGTGCCTGGAGTCCAGGGGCTGGGTACCAGCCCCAGCATTTT - TRBJ1-5 TRBV30 -
CASSLGDRVTF TGTGCCAGCAGCCTTGGAGACAGGGTGACCTTC TRBD1 TRBJ1-2 TRBV3-1/TRBV3-2 -
CSVGLSGGADEQFF TGCAGCGTTGGTTTGAGCGGGGGGGCAGATGAGCAGTTCTTC TRBD2 TRBJ2-1 TRBV29-1 -
CASSERTGSSVNEQFF TGTGCCAGCAGTGAAAGGACAGGGAGCTCGGTCAATGAGCAGTTCTTC TRBD1 TRBJ2-1 TRBV9 -
CATSEGTGLSTDTQYF TGTGCCACCAGTGAGGGGACTGGGCTTAGCACAGATACGCAGTATTTT - TRBJ2-3 TRBV24-1 -
CASSSQGGNLGYTF TGTGCCAGCAGCTCACAGGGAGGGAATCTTGGCTACACCTTC - TRBJ1-2 TRBV7-2 -
CASSRTPDRGSNYGYTF TGCGCCAGCAGCCGCACGCCCGACAGGGGAAGTAACTATGGCTACACCTTC TRBD1 TRBJ1-2 TRBV4-1 -
CASTPSLPGGLEGWTEAFF TGTGCCAGCACCCCTAGTCTCCCAGGGGGCCTGGAAGGGTGGACTGAAGCTTTCTTT TRBD1 TRBJ1-1 TRBV27 -
CASSPRETQYF TGTGCCAGCAGTCCCCGTGAGACCCAGTACTTC - TRBJ2-5 TRBV2 -
CASSLRDRRGQPQHF TGTGCCAGCAGCTTGAGGGACAGGAGGGGTCAGCCCCAGCATTTT TRBD1 TRBJ1-5 TRBV5-6 -
CASSSDSDNEQFF TGTGCCAGCTCATCAGACAGCGACAATGAGCAGTTCTTC - TRBJ2-1 TRBV18 -
CAISGGGGEKLFF TGTGCCATCAGCGGGGGGGGAGGAGAAAAACTGTTTTTT - TRBJ1-4 TRBV10-3 -
CASRPIARNEQFF TGTGCCAGCAGGCCGATAGCTAGAAATGAGCAGTTCTTC - TRBJ2-1 TRBV2 -
CASSISLSGGAADSGNEQFF TGTGCCAGTAGTATAAGTCTTAGCGGGGGGGCTGCCGACTCAGGCAATGAGCAGTTCTTC TRBD2 TRBJ2-1 TRBV19 -
CASSLMPGNTEAFF TGTGCCAGCAGTTTAATGCCAGGAAACACTGAAGCTTTCTTT - TRBJ1-1 TRBV27 -
CASSEVGGVRGGELFF TGTGCCAGCAGTGAAGTTGGGGGCGTCCGGGGCGGGGAGCTGTTTTTT - TRBJ2-2 TRBV2 -
CASSSLGAGGNSPLHF TGTGCCAGCAGCTCTCTGGGGGCAGGGGGCAATTCACCCCTCCACTTT TRBD1 TRBJ1-6 TRBV5-6 -
CATSRSGEPNSPLHF TGTGCCACCAGCAGGTCAGGGGAGCCCAATTCACCCCTCCACTTT - TRBJ1-6 TRBV15 -
CASSLVAMNTEAFF TGTGCCAGCAGCTTAGTAGCCATGAACACTGAAGCTTTCTTT - TRBJ1-1 TRBV13 -
CASSTQTGNYGYTF TGTGCCAGCAGCACCCAGACAGGGAACTATGGCTACACCTTC TRBD1 TRBJ1-2 TRBV3-1/TRBV3-2 -
CARKGGTSTGELFF TGTGCCAGAAAGGGGGGGACGAGCACCGGGGAGCTGTTTTTT - TRBJ2-2 TRBV2 -
CASSSWNGQYSGNTIYF TGTGCCAGCAGCTCATGGAATGGACAGTACTCTGGAAACACCATATATTTT - TRBJ1-3 TRBV3-1/TRBV3-2 few
CASREINTEAFF TGTGCCAGCAGGGAGATCAACACTGAAGCTTTCTTT - TRBJ1-1 TRBV6-5 -
CASSPFSGTGGYTF TGTGCCAGCAGCCCCTTCTCAGGGACAGGAGGCTACACCTTC TRBD1 TRBJ1-2 TRBV3-1/TRBV3-2 -
CATSRDKGTAFYGYTF TGTGCCACCAGCAGAGATAAAGGGACAGCATTTTATGGCTACACCTTC TRBD1 TRBJ1-2 TRBV15 once
CASSTIVLDRAAVGNTIYF TGTGCCAGCAGCACAATAGTACTGGACAGGGCCGCCGTCGGAAACACCATATATTTT TRBD1 TRBJ1-3 TRBV6-2/TRBV6-3 -
CASSRGSETPPKDTF TGTGCCAGCAGCCGGGGGTCCGAGACCCCGCCTAAGGACACCTTC - TRBJ1-2 TRBV7-9 -
CASSQSPGQGDSPLHF TGTGCCAGCAGCCAATCCCCGGGACAGGGAGATTCACCCCTCCACTTT TRBD1 TRBJ1-6 TRBV4-2 -
CASREGTGGEKLFF TGTGCCAGCAGGGAAGGGACAGGGGGCGAAAAACTGTTTTTT TRBD1 TRBJ1-4 TRBV6-1 -
CSGTGGTEAFF TGCAGTGGAACAGGGGGCACTGAAGCTTTCTTT TRBD1 TRBJ1-1 TRBV20-1 -
CASSLGSGANYGYTF TGTGCCAGCAGCTTAGGCTCCGGAGCTAACTATGGCTACACCTTC - TRBJ1-2 TRBV7-9 -
CASSPSLSRGRTEAFF TGTGCCAGCAGTCCCTCTCTTAGCAGGGGGCGGACTGAAGCTTTCTTT TRBD1 TRBJ1-1 TRBV6-2/TRBV6-3 -